This TCR beta chain stems from a study of shared clonotypes between healthy human individuals (dated by TCRdb to between 2020 and 2021). At the level of the whole study: The cohort included three men and two women between 18 and 49 years of age. For each donor, CD4 naive and CD4 memory were each run on three plates, CD8 naive on two plates, and CD8 memory on one plate. To estimate repertoire size and how much clonotype sharing occurs between individuals, the study deeply sequenced the blood TCR repertoires of 5 or 6 healthy adults. Libraries were prepared and TCR repertoires were sequenced by different laboratories using diverse techniques, in order to increase sequencing depth and limit assay-specific biases. Between about 0.94 and 8.9 billion PBMCs per donor were obtained by leukapheresis. What the authors observed across the whole study: Naive subsets generally had larger estimated clonotype richness than memory subsets. Only blood was sampled, and tissue TCR repertoires likely differ from those in blood. Compared with non-shared clonotypes, the clonotypes found in all four sorted-subset donors had higher generation probabilities. The genetic and exposure-history diversity represented was limited by the small number of donors. When several donors were compared, the shared fraction of clonotypes was around 5% for naive CD4, roughly 3.3% for naive CD8, 2% to 2.5% for memory CD4, and 0.3% to 0.5% for memory CD8. Rarefaction of sorted-subset datasets indicated incomplete sequencing despite the large sequencing depth. Based on pairwise subsampling, the degree of clonotype sharing among donors was expected to be affected by sequencing depth.

With regard to this clone: The clone's antigen remains unknown. Per-nucleotide qualities are absent, and no much larger clonotype sits a single base away.

The donors were healthy, HIV-negative adults who had no recently reported acute infections or vaccinations. Every donor was a Caucasian adult living in Nashville, Tennessee, USA. Magnetic negative selection was used to enrich CD4+ T cells, after which naive cells were positively selected on CD45RA and the negative fraction became the memory subset. After blood collection by leukapheresis, PBMCs were isolated using Ficoll-Histopaque density gradient centrifugation and then cryopreserved in the vapor phase of liquid nitrogen. Analytical flow cytometry was used to check the purity and quantity of each magnetically sorted T cell population. Genomic DNA was isolated from each sorted fraction and quantified by UV absorbance on a Nanodrop 2000c. Using the deep immunoSEQ assay, TCR CDR3 regions were amplified from genomic DNA by multiplex PCR. For each cell subset, the extracted genomic DNA was distributed evenly across all wells of several immunoSEQ 96-well plates, and each plate served as one replicate. For sorted subsets, each replicate PCR was loaded with approximately 190 ng genomic DNA, equivalent to 25,000 to 30,000 T cell genomes. Purified libraries were measured with a Qubit 3.0 fluorometer, size-checked on a Bioanalyzer 2100, and measured again with the KAPA Library Quantification kit. Every immunoSEQ 96-well plate was sequenced on a separate single-read 150-cycle Illumina NextSeq 550 flow cell. On the study's bioinformatics: Because the immunoSEQ output held only junctional sequences and lacked quality scores, the filtering could not match the filtering applied to full-length reads. To assign V/J genes and CDR3, sequences were annotated against IMGT germline references using PyIR, a Python wrapper for IgBLAST v1.9. Any read was removed if the V/J assignment was weak (E-value above 1e-6), the CDR3 was missing, or the read contained stop codons, out-of-frame junctions, or ambiguous translated residues. V3J clonotypes were defined as sequences sharing the same inferred V gene, J gene, and CDR3 amino acid sequence. The percentage overlap between two repertoires was calculated by dividing the number of shared unique clonotypes by the size of the smaller repertoire. Richness of each repertoire was evaluated using RTK rarefaction, the Chao1 estimator, and Recon v2.1 estimates of unobserved clonotypes. Generation probabilities for all TCRbeta clonotypes obtained by the gDNA method from a handful of donors were computed using OLGA. The clones in this table, taken by TCRdb from immuneACCESS, are in-frame only. Not every clone is retained; where verified, under half of the shortfall comes from an unresolved V gene, and the cause of the rest is unknown. The V and J calls and clone size come from that table; D and trimming were worked out from the DNA. For this sample the table gives about 510,000 clones, of which 90% to 96% were detected only once. Jointly, the top ten make up about 0.064% of the sample.

Inclusive of the bounding cysteine and phenylalanine, the CDR3 is 15 residues long. The retained sequence is limited to the CDR3, 45 bases, with the frame set at the first base. V loses 5 bases, J loses 2 bases, and the germline ends lie 16 bases apart. In the germline V gene, CDR1 corresponds to SGHVS and CDR2 to FNYEAQ. This chain is built from TRBV7-6 and TRBJ2-7; the D gene is perhaps TRBD2, on 6 matching bases. This clonotype was sampled from a young woman in good health. Sequencing used naive CD4+ T cells sorted from blood. This sample's cell subset or site label indicates: CD45RA+ positively selected. The CDR3 amino acid sequence is: CASSPYPSVTYEQYF. Here is the DNA: TGTGCCAGCAGCCCTTACCCTAGCGTAACCTACGAGCAGTACTTC.